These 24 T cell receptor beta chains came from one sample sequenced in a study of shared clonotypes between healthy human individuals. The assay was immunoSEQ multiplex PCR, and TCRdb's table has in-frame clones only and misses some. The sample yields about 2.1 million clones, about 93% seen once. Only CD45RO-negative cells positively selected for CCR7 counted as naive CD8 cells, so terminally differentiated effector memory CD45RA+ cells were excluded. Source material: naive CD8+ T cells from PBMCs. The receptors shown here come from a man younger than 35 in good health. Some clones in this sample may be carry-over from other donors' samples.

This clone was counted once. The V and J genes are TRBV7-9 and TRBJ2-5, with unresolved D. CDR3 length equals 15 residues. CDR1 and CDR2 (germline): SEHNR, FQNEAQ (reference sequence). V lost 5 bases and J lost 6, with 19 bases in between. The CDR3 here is CASSPVVPNQQTQYF. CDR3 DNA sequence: TGTGCCAGCAGCCCCGTGGTCCCGAACCAGCAGACCCAGTACTTC. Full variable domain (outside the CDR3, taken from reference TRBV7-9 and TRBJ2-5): DTGVSQNPRHKITKRGQNVTFRCDPISEHNRLYWYRQTLGQGPEFLTYFQNEAQLEKSRLLSDRFSAERPKGSFSTLEIQRTEQGDSAMYLCASSPVVPNQQTQYFGPGTRLLVL.

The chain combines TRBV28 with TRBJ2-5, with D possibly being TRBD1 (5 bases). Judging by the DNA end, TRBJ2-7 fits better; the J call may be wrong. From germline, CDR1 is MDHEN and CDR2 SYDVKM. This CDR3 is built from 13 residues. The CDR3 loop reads CASSFQGNYEQYF. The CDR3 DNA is TGTGCCAGCAGTTTCCAGGGAAATTACGAGCAGTACTTC.

The CDR3 DNA reads as TGTGCCAGTCGTAGCGGGAGGGCAGCAGATACGCAGTATTTT. Translating gives CASRSGRAADTQYF. The rearrangement links TRBV7-9 to TRBJ2-3, with TRBD2 matching over 11 bases. With 9 bases clipped from V and 4 bases from J, the junction kept 6 bases outside the gene matches. CDR3 length equals 14 residues. Germline V CDR1 and CDR2: SEHNR, FQNEAQ (reference sequence).

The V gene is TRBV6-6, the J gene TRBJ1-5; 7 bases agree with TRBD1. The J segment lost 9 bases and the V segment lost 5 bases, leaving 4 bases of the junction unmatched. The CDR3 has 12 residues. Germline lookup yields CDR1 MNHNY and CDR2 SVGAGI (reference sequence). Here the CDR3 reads CASSPWTGPQHF. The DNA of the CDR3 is TGTGCCAGCAGTCCCTGGACAGGGCCCCAGCATTTT.

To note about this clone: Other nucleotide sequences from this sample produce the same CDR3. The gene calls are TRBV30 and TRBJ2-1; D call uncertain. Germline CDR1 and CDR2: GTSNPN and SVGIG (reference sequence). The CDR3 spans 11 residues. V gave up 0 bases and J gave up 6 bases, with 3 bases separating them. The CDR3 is CAWSVSNEQFF. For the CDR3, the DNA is TGTGCCTGGAGTGTAAGCAATGAGCAGTTCTTC.

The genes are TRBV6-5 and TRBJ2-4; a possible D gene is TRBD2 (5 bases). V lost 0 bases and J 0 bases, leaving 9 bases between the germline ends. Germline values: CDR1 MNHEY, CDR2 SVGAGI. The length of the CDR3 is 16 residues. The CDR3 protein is CASSYSFGEAKNIQYF. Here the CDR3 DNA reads TGTGCCAGCAGTTACTCATTCGGGGAAGCCAAAAACATTCAGTACTTC.

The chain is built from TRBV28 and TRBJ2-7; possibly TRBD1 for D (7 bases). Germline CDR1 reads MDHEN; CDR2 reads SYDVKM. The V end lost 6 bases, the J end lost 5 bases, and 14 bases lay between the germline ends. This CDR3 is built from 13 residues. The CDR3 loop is CASSREQGDEQYF. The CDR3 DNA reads TGTGCCAGCAGCCGGGAGCAGGGGGACGAGCAGTACTTC.

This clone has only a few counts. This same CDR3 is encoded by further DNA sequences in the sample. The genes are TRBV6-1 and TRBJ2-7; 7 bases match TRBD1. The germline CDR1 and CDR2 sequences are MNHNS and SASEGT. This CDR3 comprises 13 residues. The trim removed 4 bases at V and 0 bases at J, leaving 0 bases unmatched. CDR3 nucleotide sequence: TGTGCCAGCAGTGGACAGGGCTCCTACGAGCAGTACTTC. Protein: CASSGQGSYEQYF.

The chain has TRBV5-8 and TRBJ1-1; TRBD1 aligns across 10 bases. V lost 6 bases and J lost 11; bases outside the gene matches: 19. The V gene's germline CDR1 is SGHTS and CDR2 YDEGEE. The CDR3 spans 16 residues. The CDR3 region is CASTGTGEILNLAAFF. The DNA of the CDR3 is TGTGCCAGCACAGGGACAGGGGAGATCCTCAACCTGGCGGCTTTCTTT.

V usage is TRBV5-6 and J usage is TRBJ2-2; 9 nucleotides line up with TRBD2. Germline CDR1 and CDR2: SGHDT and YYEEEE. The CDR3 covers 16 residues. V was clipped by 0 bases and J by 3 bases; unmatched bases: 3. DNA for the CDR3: TGTGCCAGCAGCTTGGAACTAGCGGGCTACACCGGGGAGCTGTTTTTT. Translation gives CASSLELAGYTGELFF.

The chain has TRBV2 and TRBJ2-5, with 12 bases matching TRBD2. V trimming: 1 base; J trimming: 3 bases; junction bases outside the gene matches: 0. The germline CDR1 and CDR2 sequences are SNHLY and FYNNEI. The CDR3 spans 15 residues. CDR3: CASSEGTSGKETQYF. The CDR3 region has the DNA TGTGCCAGCAGTGAAGGGACTAGCGGGAAAGAGACCCAGTACTTC.

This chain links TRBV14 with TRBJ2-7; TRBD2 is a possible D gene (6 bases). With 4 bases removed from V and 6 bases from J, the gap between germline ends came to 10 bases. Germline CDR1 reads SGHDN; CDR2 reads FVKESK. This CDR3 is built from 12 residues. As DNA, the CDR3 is TGTGCCAGCAGCCCCTTCGGGGGCGAGCAGTACTTC. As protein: CASSPFGGEQYF.

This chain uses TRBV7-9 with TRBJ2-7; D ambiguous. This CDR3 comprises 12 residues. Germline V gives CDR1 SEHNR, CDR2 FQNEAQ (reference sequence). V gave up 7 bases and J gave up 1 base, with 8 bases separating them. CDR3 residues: CASTTLSYEQYF. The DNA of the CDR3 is TGTGCCAGCACCACCTTGTCCTACGAGCAGTACTTC. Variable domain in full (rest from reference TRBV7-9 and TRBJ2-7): DTGVSQNPRHKITKRGQNVTFRCDPISEHNRLYWYRQTLGQGPEFLTYFQNEAQLEKSRLLSDRFSAERPKGSFSTLEIQRTEQGDSAMYLCASTTLSYEQYFGPGTRLTVT.

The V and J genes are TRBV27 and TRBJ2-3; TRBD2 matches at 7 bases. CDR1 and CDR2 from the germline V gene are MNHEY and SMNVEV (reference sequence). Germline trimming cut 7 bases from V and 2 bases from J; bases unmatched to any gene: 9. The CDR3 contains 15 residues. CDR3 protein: CASTQGLSYTDTQYF. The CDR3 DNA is TGTGCCAGCACCCAGGGACTATCCTACACAGATACGCAGTATTTT.

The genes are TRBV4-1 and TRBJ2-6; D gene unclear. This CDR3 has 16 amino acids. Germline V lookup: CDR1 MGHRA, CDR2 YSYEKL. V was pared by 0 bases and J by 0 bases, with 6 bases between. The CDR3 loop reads CASSQDPASGANVLTF. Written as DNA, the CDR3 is TGCGCCAGCAGCCAAGATCCTGCCTCTGGGGCCAACGTCCTGACTTTC.

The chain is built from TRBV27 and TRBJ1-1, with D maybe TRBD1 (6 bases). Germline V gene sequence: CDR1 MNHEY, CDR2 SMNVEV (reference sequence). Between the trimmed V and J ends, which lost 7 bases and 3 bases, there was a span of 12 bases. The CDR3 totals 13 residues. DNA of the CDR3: TGTGCCAGCAAAGAACAGGGCTACACTGAAGCTTTCTTT. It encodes CASKEQGYTEAFF.

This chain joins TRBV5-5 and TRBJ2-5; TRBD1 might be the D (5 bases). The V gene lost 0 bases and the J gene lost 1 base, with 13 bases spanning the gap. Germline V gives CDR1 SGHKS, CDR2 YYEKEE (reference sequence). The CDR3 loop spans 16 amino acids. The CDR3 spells CASSLGAGLIQETQYF. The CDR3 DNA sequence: TGTGCCAGCAGCTTGGGGGCAGGGTTAATCCAAGAGACCCAGTACTTC. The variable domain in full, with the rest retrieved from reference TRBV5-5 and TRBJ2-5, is DAGVTQSPTHLIKTRGQQVTLRCSPISGHKSVSWYQQVLGQGPQFIFQYYEKEERGRGNFPDRFSARQFPNYSSELNVNALLLGDSALYLCASSLGAGLIQETQYFGPGTRLLVL.

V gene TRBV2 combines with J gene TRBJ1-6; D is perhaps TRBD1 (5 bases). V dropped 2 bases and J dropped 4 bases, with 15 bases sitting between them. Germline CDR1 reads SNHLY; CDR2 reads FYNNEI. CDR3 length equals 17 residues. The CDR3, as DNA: TGTGCCAGCAGTGAATGGCTCGGGGGGTCTTATAATTCACCCCTCCACTTT. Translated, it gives CASSEWLGGSYNSPLHF.

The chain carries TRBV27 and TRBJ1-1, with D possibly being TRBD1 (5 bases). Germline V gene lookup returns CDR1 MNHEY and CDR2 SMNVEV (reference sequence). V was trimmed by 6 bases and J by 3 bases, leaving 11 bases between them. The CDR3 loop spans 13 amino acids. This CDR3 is CASRGPRDTEAFF. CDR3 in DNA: TGTGCCAGCAGGGGGCCGAGGGACACTGAAGCTTTCTTT.

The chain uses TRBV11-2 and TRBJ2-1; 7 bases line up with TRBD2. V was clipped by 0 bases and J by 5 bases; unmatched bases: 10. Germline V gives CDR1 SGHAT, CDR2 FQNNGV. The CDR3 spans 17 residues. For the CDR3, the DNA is TGTGCCAGCAGCTTAGACCCTTACGGGGGGTTGGACAATGAGCAGTTCTTC. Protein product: CASSLDPYGGLDNEQFF.

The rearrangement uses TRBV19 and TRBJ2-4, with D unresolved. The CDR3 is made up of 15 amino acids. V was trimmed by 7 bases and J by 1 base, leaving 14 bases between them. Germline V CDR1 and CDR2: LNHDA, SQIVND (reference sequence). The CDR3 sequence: CASISVVSAKNIQYF. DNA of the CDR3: TGTGCCAGTATATCGGTGGTGTCGGCCAAAAACATTCAGTACTTC.

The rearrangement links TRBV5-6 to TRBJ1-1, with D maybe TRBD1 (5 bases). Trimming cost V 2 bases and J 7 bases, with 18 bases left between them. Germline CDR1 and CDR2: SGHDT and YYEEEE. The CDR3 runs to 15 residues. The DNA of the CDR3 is TGTGCCAGCAGCTTATACAGGCGCGGGGCCCTTGAAGCTTTCTTT. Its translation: CASSLYRRGALEAFF.

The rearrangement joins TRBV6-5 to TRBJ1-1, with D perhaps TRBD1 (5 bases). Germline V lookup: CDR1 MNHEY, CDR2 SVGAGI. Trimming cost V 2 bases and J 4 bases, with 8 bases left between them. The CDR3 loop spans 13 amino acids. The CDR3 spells CASSYQGVTEAFF. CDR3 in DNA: TGTGCCAGCAGTTACCAGGGTGTCACTGAAGCTTTCTTT.

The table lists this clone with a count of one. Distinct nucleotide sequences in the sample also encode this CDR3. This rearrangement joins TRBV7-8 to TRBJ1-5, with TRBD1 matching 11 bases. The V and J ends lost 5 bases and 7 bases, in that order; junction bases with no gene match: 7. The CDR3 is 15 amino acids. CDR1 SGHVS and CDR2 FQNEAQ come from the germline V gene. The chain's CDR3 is CASSPGTGGGQPQHF. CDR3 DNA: TGTGCCAGCAGCCCGGGGACAGGGGGAGGGCAGCCCCAGCATTTT.